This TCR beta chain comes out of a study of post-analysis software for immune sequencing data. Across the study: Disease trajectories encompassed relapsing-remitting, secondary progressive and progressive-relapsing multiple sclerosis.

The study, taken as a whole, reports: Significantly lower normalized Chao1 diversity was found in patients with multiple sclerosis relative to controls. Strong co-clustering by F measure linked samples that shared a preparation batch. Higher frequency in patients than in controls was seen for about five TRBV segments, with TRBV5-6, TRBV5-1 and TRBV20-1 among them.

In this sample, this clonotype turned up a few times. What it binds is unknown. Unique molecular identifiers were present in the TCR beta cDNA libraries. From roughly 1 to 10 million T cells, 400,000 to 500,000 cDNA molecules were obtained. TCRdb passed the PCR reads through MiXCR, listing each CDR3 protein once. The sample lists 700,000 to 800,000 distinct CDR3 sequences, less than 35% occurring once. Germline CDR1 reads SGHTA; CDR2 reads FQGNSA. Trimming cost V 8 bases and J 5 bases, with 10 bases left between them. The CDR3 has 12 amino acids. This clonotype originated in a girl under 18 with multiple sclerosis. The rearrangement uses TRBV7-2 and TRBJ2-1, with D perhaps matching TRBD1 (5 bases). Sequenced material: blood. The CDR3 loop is CASGAFHNEQFF. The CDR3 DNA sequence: TGTGCCAGCGGGGCCTTCCACAATGAGCAGTTCTTC.